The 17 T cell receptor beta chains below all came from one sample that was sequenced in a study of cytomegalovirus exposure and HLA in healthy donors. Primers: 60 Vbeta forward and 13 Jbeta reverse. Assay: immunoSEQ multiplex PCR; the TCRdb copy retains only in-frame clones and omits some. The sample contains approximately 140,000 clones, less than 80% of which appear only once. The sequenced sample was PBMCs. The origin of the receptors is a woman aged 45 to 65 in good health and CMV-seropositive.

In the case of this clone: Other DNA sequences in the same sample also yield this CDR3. CDR3 in DNA: TGCGCCAGCAGCTTGGCCGGGGGAAAAGAGACCCAGTACTTC. Its protein is CASSLAGGKETQYF. The V gene is TRBV5-1, the J gene TRBJ2-5; D might be TRBD2 (6 bases). The CDR3 sequence is 14 residues long. V shed 0 bases and J shed 3 bases, with 9 bases lying between them. Germline-derived CDR1 and CDR2 are SGHRS and YFSETQ.

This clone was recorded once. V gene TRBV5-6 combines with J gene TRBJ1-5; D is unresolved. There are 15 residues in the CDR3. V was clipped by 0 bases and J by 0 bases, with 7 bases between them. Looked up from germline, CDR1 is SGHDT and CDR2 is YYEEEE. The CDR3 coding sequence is TGTGCCAGCAGCTTGGGAACTTATAGCAATCAGCCCCAGCATTTT. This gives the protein CASSLGTYSNQPQHF.

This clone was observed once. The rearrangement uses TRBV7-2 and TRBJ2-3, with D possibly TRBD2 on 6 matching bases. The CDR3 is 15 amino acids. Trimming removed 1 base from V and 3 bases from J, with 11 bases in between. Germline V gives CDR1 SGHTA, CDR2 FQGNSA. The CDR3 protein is CASSLVFGGTDTQYF. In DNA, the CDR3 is TGTGCCAGCAGCTTAGTGTTCGGGGGAACAGATACGCAGTATTTT.

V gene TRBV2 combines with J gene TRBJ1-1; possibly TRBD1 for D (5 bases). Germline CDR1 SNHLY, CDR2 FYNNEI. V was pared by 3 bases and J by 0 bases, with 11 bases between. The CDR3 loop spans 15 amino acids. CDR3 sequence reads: CASSDYDSLNTEAFF. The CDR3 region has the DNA TGTGCCAGCAGTGATTACGACAGCTTGAACACTGAAGCTTTCTTT. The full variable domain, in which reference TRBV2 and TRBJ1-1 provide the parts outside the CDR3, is EPEVTQTPSHQVTQMGQEVILRCVPISNHLYFYWYRQILGQKVEFLVSFYNNEISEKSEIFDDQFSVERPDGSNFTLKIRSTKLEDSAMYFCASSDYDSLNTEAFFGQGTRLTVV.

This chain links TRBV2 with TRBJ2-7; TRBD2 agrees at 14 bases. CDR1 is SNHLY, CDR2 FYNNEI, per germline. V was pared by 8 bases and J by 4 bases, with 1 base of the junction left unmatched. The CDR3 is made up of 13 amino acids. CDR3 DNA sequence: TGTGCCAGCCGGACTAGCGGGGGGTACGAGCAGTACTTC. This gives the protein CASRTSGGYEQYF.

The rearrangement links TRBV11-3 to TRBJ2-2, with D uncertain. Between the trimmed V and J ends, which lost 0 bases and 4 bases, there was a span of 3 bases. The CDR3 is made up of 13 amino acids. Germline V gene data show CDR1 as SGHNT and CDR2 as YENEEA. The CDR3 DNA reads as TGTGCCAGCAGCTTAGAGGCCACCGGGGAGCTGTTTTTT. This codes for CASSLEATGELFF.

This chain's CDR3 is CASRPSGGATDTQYF. The DNA for the CDR3 is TGTGCCAGCAGACCTAGCGGGGGGGCCACAGATACGCAGTATTTT. The chain has TRBV6-1 and TRBJ2-3, with 12 bases lining up with TRBD2. The germline CDR1 and CDR2 sequences are MNHNS and SASEGT. V was pared by 6 bases and J by 2 bases, with 3 bases of the junction left unmatched. The CDR3 extends over 15 amino acids.

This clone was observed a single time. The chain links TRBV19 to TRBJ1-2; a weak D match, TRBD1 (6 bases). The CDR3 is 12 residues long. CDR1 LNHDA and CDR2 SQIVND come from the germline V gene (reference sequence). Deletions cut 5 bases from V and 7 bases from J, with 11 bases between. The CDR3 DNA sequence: TGTGCCAGTAGTGCCAGGGGCCTTGGCTACACCTTC. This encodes CASSARGLGYTF.

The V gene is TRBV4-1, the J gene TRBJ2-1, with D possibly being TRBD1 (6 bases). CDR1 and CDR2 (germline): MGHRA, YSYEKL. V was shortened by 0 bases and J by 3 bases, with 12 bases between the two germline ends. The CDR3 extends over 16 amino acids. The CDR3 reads CASSQDRGGYYNEQFF. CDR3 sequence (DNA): TGCGCCAGCAGCCAAGATCGAGGGGGATACTACAATGAGCAGTTCTTC.

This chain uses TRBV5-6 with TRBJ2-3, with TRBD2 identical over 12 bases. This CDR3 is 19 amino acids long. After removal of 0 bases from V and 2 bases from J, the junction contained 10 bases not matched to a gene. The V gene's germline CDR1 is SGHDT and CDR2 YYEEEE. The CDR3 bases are TGTGCCAGCAGCTTGGCCTGGACTAGCGGGGAATATATCACAGATACGCAGTATTTT. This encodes CASSLAWTSGEYITDTQYF.

The CDR3 region is CASSLDRGRADTQYF. CDR3 bases: TGTGCCAGCAGCCTAGACAGGGGACGGGCAGATACGCAGTATTTT. This chain links TRBV5-4 with TRBJ2-3, with TRBD1 matching 8 bases. This CDR3 spans 15 amino acids. The V segment lost 4 bases and the J segment 4 bases; nucleotides outside the gene matches: 8. The germline CDR1 and CDR2 sequences are SGHNT and YYREEE (reference sequence).

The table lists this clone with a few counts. The CDR3 sequence: CASSLRGQSYGYTF. The CDR3 nucleotides are TGTGCCAGCAGTTTGAGGGGGCAGTCCTATGGCTACACCTTC. The rearrangement uses TRBV28 and TRBJ1-2; 7 positions agree with TRBD1. The CDR3 runs 14 residues. Germline V lookup: CDR1 MDHEN, CDR2 SYDVKM. V gave up 3 bases and J gave up 4 bases; unmatched junction bases: 5.

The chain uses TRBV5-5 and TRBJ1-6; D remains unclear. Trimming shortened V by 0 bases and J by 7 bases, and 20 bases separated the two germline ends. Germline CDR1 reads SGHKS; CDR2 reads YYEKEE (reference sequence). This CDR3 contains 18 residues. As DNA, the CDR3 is TGTGCCAGCAGCTTGGAGTCGGCAGGCCCGGTATGGAATTCACCCCTCCACTTT. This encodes CASSLESAGPVWNSPLHF.

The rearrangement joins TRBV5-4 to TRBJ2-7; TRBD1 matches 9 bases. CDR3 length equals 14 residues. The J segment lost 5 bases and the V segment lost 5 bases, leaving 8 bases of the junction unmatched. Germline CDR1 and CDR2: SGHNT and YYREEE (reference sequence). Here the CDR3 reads CASRTGTGYNEQYF. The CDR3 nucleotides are TGTGCCAGCAGGACCGGGACAGGGTATAACGAGCAGTACTTC.

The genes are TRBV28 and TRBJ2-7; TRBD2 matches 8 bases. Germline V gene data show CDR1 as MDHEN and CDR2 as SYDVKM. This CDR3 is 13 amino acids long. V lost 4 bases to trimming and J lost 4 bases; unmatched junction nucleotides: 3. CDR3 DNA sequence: TGTGCCAGCAGTTCGGGGGGGCGGTACGAGCAGTACTTC. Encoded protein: CASSSGGRYEQYF.

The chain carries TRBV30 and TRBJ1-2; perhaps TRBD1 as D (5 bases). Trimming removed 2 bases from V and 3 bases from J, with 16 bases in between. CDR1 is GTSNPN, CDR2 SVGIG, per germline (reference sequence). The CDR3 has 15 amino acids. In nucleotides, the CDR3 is TGTGCCTGGAGTACACCCGGGACTAAGGACTATGGCTACACCTTC. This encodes CAWSTPGTKDYGYTF.

CDR3 sequence: CASSPAFPLMHPAYEQYF. The DNA of the CDR3 is TGTGCCAGCAGTCCTGCTTTCCCGTTAATGCATCCAGCCTACGAGCAGTACTTC. The chain carries TRBV28 and TRBJ2-7; D remains unclear. V dropped 5 bases and J dropped 2 bases, with 25 bases sitting between them. Per the germline V gene, CDR1 is MDHEN and CDR2 is SYDVKM. This CDR3 is built from 18 residues.